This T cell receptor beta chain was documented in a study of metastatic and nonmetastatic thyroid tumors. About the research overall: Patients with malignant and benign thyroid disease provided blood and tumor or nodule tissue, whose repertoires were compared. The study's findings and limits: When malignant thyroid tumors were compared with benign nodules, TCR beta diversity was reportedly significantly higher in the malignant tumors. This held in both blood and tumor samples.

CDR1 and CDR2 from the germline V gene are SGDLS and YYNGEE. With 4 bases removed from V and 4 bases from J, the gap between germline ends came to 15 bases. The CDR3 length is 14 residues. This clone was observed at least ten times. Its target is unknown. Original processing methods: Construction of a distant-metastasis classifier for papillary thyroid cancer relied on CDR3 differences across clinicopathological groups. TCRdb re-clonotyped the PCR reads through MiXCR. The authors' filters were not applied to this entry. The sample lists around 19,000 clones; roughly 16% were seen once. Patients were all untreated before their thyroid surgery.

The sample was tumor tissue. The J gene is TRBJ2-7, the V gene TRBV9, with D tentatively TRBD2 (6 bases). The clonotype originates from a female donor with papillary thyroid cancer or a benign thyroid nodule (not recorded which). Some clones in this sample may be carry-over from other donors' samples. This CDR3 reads CASSPTGDPYEQYF. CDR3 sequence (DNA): TGTGCCAGCAGCCCCACGGGGGACCCTTACGAGCAGTACTTC.